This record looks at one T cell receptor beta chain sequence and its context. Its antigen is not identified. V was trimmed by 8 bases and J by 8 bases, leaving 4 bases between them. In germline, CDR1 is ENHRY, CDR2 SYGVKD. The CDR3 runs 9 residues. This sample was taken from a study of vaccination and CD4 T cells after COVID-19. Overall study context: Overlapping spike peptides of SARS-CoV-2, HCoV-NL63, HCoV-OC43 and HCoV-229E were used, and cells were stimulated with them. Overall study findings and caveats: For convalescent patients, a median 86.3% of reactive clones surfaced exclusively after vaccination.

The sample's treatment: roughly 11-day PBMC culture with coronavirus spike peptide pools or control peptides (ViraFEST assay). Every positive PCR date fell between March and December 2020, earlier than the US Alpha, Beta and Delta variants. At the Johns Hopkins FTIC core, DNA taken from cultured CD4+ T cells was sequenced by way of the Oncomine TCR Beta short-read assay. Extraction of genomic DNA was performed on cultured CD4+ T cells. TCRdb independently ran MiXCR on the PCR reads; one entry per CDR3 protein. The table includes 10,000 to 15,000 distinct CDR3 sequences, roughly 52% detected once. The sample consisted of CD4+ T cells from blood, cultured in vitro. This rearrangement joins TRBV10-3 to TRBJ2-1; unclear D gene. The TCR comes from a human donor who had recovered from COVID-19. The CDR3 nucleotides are TGTGCCATCGGCGATGAGCAGTTCTTC. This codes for CAIGDEQFF.